This T cell receptor (beta chain) was identified during a study of T cells in Graves' hyperthyroidism and ophthalmopathy. The V gene's germline CDR1 is KGHDR and CDR2 SFDVKD. V lost 6 bases and J lost 0, with 8 bases in between. CDR3 size: 14 residues. Regions amplified from RNA transcripts were the TCR beta CDR3 regions. TCR CDR3 underwent first-round RT-PCR with the HTBI primer set. Via MiXCR, TCRdb re-called the multiplex PCR reads, giving one row per CDR3 protein. In the table there are approximately 600,000 distinct CDR3 sequences, more than 20% of which are singletons. This clonotype has ten or more counts. Pregnant or lactating patients were excluded, as were those with uncontrolled infection or other autoimmune disease.

The rearrangement links TRBV24-1 to TRBJ2-1, with a weak D call TRBD1 (5 bases). Sequencing input: blood. The sequence derives from a man aged 30 to 45 with Graves' ophthalmopathy. The CDR3 DNA follows: TGTGCCACCAGTCCAGGGCCCTCCTACAATGAGCAGTTCTTC. Protein: CATSPGPSYNEQFF.